Below, one T cell receptor beta chain is given with its context. The source of the sample is a study of patients and donors after allogeneic stem cell transplantation. V lost 6 bases and J lost 0; bases outside the gene matches: 8. Per the germline V gene, CDR1 is MNHEY and CDR2 is SMNVEV (reference sequence). This CDR3 has 17 residues. TCRdb re-called the RT-PCR reads through MiXCR, storing one row per CDR3 protein. The table has about a million distinct CDR3 sequences, around 17% seen once. V gene TRBV27 combines with J gene TRBJ2-6, with 7 nucleotides matching TRBD1. The TCR was taken from a human donor who was either an allogeneic HSCT recipient or a stem cell or donor lymphocyte infusion donor (not recorded which). It is not recorded whose cells these are; they may come from a transplant donor. Material: blood, either unsorted or a sorted T cell fraction (not recorded which). The chain's CDR3 is CASRQGTLISGANVLTF. The CDR3 DNA sequence: TGTGCCAGCAGACAGGGGACCCTAATCTCTGGGGCCAACGTCCTGACTTTC.